One sample yielded the 6 T cell receptor beta chains listed below, sequenced in a study of T cell responses to AZD1222 COVID-19 vaccine. Here immunoSEQ multiplex PCR was the method, and the copy in TCRdb shows in-frame clones only, minus some. This sample yields 150,000 to 200,000 clones, of which roughly 88% are seen a single time; about 4.5% belongs to the top ten. The source was peripheral blood, collected 28 days after the second AZD1222 dose. These receptors were obtained from an adult who received the AZD1222 COVID-19 vaccine.

V is TRBV6-1 and J is TRBJ1-4; no clear D. Germline CDR1 is MNHNS and CDR2 is SASEGT. Trimming took off 0 bases at V and 8 bases at J, with 13 bases between the two ends. The CDR3 has 15 residues. CDR3 bases: TGTGCCAGCAGTGAAGCGCGATTGGGCGGGGAAAAACTGTTTTTT. Protein sequence: CASSEARLGGEKLFF.

The chain employs TRBV6-6 and TRBJ1-2; unclear D gene. Germline CDR1 MNHNY, CDR2 SVGAGI (reference sequence). The CDR3 is made up of 13 amino acids. V was cut by 4 bases and J by 2 bases, with 8 bases left in between. For the CDR3, the DNA is TGTGCCAGCAGTTTGGAGGGAAACTATGGCTACACCTTC. Its translation: CASSLEGNYGYTF.

The rearrangement uses TRBV7-3 and TRBJ2-1; 9 bases agree with TRBD1. The CDR3 is 15 residues long. The germline gives CDR1 SGHTA, CDR2 FQGTGA. The ends lost 4 bases at V and 4 bases at J; junction bases unmatched: 5. This CDR3 reads CASSSTGGAYNEQFF. For the CDR3, the DNA is TGTGCCAGCAGCTCGACAGGGGGAGCGTACAATGAGCAGTTCTTC.

The V and J genes are TRBV30 and TRBJ1-1, with D maybe TRBD1 (6 bases). The CDR3 is made up of 12 amino acids. The V end lost 8 bases, the J end lost 1 base, and 11 bases lay between the germline ends. CDR1 is GTSNPN, CDR2 SVGIG, per germline (reference sequence). CDR3 sequence reads: CAGYRANTEAFF. The CDR3 nucleotides read TGTGCCGGATACAGGGCGAACACTGAAGCTTTCTTT.

The V and J genes are TRBV12-3 or TRBV12-4 and TRBJ1-2, with D unclear. CDR3 length: 13 residues. V was cut by 3 bases and J by 6 bases, with 11 bases left in between. CDR3 region: CASSFGNSNGYTF. Written as DNA, the CDR3 is TGTGCCAGCAGTTTTGGGAATAGTAATGGCTACACCTTC.

This rearrangement joins TRBV5-1 to TRBJ2-1; D gene uncertain. Between the trimmed V and J ends, which lost 0 bases and 2 bases, there was a span of 3 bases. Germline V gives CDR1 SGHRS, CDR2 YFSETQ. There are 13 residues in the CDR3. CDR3 DNA: TGCGCCAGCAGCTTGGGCACCTACAATGAGCAGTTCTTC. This sequence encodes CASSLGTYNEQFF.